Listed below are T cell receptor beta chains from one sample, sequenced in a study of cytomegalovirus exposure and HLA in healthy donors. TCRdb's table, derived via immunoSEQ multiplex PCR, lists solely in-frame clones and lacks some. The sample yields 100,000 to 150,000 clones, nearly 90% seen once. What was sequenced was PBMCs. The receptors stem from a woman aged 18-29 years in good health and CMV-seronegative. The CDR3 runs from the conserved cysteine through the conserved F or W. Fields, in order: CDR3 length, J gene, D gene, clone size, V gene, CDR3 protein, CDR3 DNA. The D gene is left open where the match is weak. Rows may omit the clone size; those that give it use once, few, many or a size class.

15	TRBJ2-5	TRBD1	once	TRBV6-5	CASSPRDRGTETQYF	TGTGCCAGCAGTCCCCGGGACAGGGGAACAGAGACCCAGTACTTC
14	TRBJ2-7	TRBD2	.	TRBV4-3	CASSHRAGASEQYF	TGCGCCAGCAGCCACCGAGCGGGGGCCTCCGAGCAGTACTTC
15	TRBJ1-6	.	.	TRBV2	CASSALGIVDSPLHF	TGTGCCAGCAGCGCACTAGGAATAGTGGATTCACCCCTCCACTTT
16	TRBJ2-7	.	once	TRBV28	CASRAGDGTGLYEQYF	TGTGCCAGCAGGGCGGGGGACGGGACAGGACTCTACGAGCAGTACTTC
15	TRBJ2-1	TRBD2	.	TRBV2	CASSHSGGAVNEQFF	TGTGCCAGCAGTCACAGCGGGGGGGCCGTCAATGAGCAGTTCTTC
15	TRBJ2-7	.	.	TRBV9	CASSPSWGGGYEQYF	TGTGCCAGCAGCCCGAGCTGGGGCGGCGGCTACGAGCAGTACTTC
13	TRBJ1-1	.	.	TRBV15	CATSRRGGTEAFF	TGTGCCACCAGCAGACGAGGGGGAACTGAAGCTTTCTTT
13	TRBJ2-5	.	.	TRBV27	CASSLREGETQYF	TGTGCCAGCAGTCTCCGGGAAGGGGAGACCCAGTACTTC
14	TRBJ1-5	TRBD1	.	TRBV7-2	CASSQGVVVQPQHF	TGTGCCAGCAGCCAGGGGGTTGTTGTTCAGCCCCAGCATTTT
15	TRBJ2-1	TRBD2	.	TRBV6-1	CASSVTTSGDNEQFF	TGTGCCAGCAGCGTCACGACTAGCGGGGACAATGAGCAGTTCTTC
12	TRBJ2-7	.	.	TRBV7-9	CASSSAGYEQYF	TGTGCCAGCAGCTCGGCCGGGTACGAGCAGTACTTC